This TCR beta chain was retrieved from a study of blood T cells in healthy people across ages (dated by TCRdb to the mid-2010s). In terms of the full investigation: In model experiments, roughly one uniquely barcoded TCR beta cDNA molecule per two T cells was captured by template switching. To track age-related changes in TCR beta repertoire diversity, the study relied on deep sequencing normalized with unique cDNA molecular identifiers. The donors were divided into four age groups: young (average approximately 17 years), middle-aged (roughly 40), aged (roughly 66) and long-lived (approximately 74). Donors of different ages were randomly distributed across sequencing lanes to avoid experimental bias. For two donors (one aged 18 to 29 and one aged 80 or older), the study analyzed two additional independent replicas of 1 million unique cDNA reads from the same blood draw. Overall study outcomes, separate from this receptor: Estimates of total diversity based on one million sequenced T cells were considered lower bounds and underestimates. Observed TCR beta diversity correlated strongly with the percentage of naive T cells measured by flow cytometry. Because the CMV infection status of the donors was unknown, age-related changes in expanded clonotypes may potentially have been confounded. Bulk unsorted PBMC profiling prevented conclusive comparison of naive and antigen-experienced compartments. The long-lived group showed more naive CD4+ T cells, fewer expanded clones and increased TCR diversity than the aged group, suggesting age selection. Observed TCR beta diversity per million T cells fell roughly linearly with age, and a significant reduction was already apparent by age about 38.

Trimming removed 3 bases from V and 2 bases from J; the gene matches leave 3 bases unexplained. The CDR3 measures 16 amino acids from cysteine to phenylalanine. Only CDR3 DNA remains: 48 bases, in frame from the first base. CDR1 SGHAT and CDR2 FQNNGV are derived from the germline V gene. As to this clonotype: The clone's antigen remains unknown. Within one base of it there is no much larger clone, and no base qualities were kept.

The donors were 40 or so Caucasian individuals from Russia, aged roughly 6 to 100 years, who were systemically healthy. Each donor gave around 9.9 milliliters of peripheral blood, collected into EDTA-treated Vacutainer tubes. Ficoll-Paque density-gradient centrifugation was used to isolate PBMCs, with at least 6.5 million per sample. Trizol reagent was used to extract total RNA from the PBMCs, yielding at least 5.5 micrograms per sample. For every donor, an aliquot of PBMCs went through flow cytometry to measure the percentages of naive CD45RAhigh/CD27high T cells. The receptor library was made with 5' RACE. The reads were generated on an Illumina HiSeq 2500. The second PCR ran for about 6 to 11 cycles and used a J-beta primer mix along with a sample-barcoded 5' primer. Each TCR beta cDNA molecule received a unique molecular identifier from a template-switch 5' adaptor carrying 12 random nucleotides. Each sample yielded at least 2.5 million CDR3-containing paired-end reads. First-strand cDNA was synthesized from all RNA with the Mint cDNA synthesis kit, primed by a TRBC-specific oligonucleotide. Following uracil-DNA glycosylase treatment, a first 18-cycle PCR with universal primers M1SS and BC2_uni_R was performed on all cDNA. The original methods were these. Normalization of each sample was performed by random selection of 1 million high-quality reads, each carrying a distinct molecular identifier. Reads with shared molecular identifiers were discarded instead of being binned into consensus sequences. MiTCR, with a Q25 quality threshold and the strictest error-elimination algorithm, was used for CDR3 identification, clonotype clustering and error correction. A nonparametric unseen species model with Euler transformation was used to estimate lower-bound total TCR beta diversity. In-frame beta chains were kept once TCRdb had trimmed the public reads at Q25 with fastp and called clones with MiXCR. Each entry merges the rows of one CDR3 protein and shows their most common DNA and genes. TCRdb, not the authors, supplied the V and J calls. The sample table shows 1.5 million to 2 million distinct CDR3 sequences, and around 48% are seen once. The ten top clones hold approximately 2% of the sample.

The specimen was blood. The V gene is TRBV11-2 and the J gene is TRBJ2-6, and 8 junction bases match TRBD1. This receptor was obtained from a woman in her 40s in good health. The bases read TGTGCCAGCAGCTTTCAGGGGGCGGCTGGGGCCAACGTCCTGACTTTC. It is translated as CASSFQGAAGANVLTF. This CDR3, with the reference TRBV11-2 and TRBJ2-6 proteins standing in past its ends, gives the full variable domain EAGVAQSPRYKIIEKRQSVAFWCNPISGHATLYWYQQILGQGPKLLIQFQNNGVVDDSQLPKDRFSAERLKGVDSTLKIQPAKLEDSAVYLCASSFQGAAGANVLTFGAGSRLTVL.